The rows below give T cell receptor beta chains drawn from one sample of a study of CD8+ T cells in alopecia areata. Repertoires were generated with immunoSEQ multiplex PCR, while TCRdb's copy carries only in-frame clones and drops some. The repertoire holds approximately 280,000 clones, with 58% as singletons. This specimen consisted of CD4+ T cells sorted from blood, obtained at week 24, from a patient treated with tofacitinib. The receptors derive from a human donor with alopecia areata. CDR3s include the opening cysteine and the closing phenylalanine or tryptophan. Each record gives: CDR3 protein, CDR3 DNA, D gene, V gene, J gene, clone size. The D gene is left open where the match is weak. Size is omitted from some rows. Given values are once, few, many or a class for expanded clones.

CASSLEASVDIQYF,TGCGCCAGCAGCTTGGAGGCTAGCGTGGACATTCAGTACTTC,.,TRBV5-1,TRBJ2-4,few
CASSQDMPGQGARNIQYF,TGCGCCAGCAGCCAAGATATGCCGGGACAGGGGGCAAGGAACATTCAGTACTTC,TRBD1,TRBV4-1,TRBJ2-4,few
CATSSLAGGQETQYF,TGTGCCACCAGCAGTTTGGCGGGGGGGCAAGAGACCCAGTACTTC,TRBD2,TRBV15,TRBJ2-5,.
CASSPGGRVVYEQYF,TGTGCCAGCAGCCCCGGAGGCAGGGTCGTTTACGAGCAGTACTTC,.,TRBV9,TRBJ2-7,.
CASRGTENTGELFF,TGTGCCAGCAGGGGGACAGAGAACACCGGGGAGCTGTTTTTT,TRBD1,TRBV2,TRBJ2-2,few
CASSPRRGRDTEAFF,TGTGCCAGCTCACCTAGGAGGGGGCGAGACACTGAAGCTTTCTTT,TRBD1,TRBV18,TRBJ1-1,.
CASSLRGGTDTQYF,TGTGCCAGCAGCTTGCGGGGGGGCACAGATACGCAGTATTTT,TRBD2,TRBV5-6,TRBJ2-3,few
CASKKGQGTDTQYF,TGTGCCAGCAAAAAGGGACAGGGCACAGATACGCAGTATTTT,TRBD1,TRBV6-1,TRBJ2-3,few
CASHTDSAGYGYTF,TGTGCCTCCCACACAGACAGCGCGGGTTATGGCTACACCTTC,.,TRBV30,TRBJ1-2,.
CASSLGGSEAFF,TGTGCCAGCAGCTTAGGGGGTTCTGAAGCTTTCTTT,.,TRBV7-2,TRBJ1-1,.
CSVARGGGNEQFF,TGCAGCGTTGCGAGGGGCGGGGGTAATGAGCAGTTCTTC,TRBD2,TRBV29-1,TRBJ2-1,.
CASSVAPSADTQYF,TGTGCCAGCAGCGTAGCTCCTAGCGCAGATACGCAGTATTTT,.,TRBV9,TRBJ2-3,once
CASSFISTGEETQYF,TGTGCCAGCAGCTTTATCTCGACAGGGGAAGAGACCCAGTACTTC,TRBD1,TRBV5-4,TRBJ2-5,.
CASSPTIAPTYEQYF,TGCGCCAGCAGCCCCACAATAGCCCCGACCTACGAGCAGTACTTC,.,TRBV4-1,TRBJ2-7,.
CAWSVTHLGAGGDTQYF,TGTGCCTGGAGTGTCACCCATCTGGGAGCGGGGGGAGATACGCAGTATTTT,TRBD2,TRBV30,TRBJ2-3,.
CASSSSMTGGLYNEQFF,TGTGCCAGCAGCTCATCAATGACAGGGGGCCTGTACAATGAGCAGTTCTTC,TRBD1,TRBV7-9,TRBJ2-1,.
CAWSSRAPNSPLHF,TGTGCCTGGAGTTCCCGGGCGCCTAATTCACCCCTCCACTTT,.,TRBV30,TRBJ1-6,.
CASRPTRQPGGQPQHF,TGTGCCAGCAGACCGACGAGGCAGCCCGGCGGTCAGCCCCAGCATTTT,.,TRBV2,TRBJ1-5,.
CSVGGRESQYF,TGCAGCGTTGGGGGTAGGGAGTCGCAGTATTTT,.,TRBV29-1,TRBJ2-3,.
CALRGVRDGYTF,TGCGCTTTGCGAGGGGTTAGGGATGGCTACACCTTC,.,TRBV29-1,TRBJ1-2,few
CAWAPADTQYF,TGTGCCTGGGCCCCGGCAGATACGCAGTATTTT,.,TRBV30,TRBJ2-3,.
CAWSVEYGEQYF,TGTGCCTGGAGTGTAGAGTATGGGGAGCAGTACTTC,.,TRBV30,TRBJ2-7,few
CASSQDVERGGRETQYF,TGCGCCAGCAGCCAAGATGTCGAGCGGGGGGGGCGAGAGACCCAGTACTTC,TRBD2,TRBV4-1,TRBJ2-5,.
CASSLGAGRTKNIQYF,TGTGCCAGCAGTTTAGGGGCAGGGCGAACCAAAAACATTCAGTACTTC,.,TRBV27,TRBJ2-4,.
CASSLHGGGRGDEQFF,TGCGCCAGCAGCCTCCACGGGGGGGGCCGCGGCGATGAGCAGTTCTTC,TRBD2,TRBV4-1,TRBJ2-1,.
CASRLGAAYEQYF,TGTGCCAGTAGGCTCGGGGCCGCCTACGAGCAGTACTTC,.,TRBV19,TRBJ2-7,.
CASSDSPSGANVLTF,TGTGCCAGCAGCGACAGTCCGTCTGGGGCCAACGTCCTGACTTTC,.,TRBV2,TRBJ2-6,.
CASRPRDSHYPLSNQPQHF,TGTGCCAGTAGACCCCGGGACAGTCACTACCCCCTTAGCAATCAGCCCCAGCATTTT,TRBD1,TRBV19,TRBJ1-5,few
CAWYDMYGYTF,TGTGCCTGGTACGACATGTATGGCTACACCTTC,.,TRBV30,TRBJ1-2,.
CASSRTQGTAFF,TGTGCCAGCAGCCGAACACAGGGGACGGCTTTCTTT,TRBD1,TRBV6-5,TRBJ1-1,.
CSVPGLTYEQYF,TGCAGCGTTCCAGGACTGACCTACGAGCAGTACTTC,.,TRBV29-1,TRBJ2-7,.
CASSLEPGTRGGYTF,TGTGCCAGCAGCTTAGAACCAGGAACTCGCGGTGGCTACACCTTC,.,TRBV7-2,TRBJ1-2,.
CASSSPPGPQHF,TGTGCCAGCAGTTCGCCACCCGGGCCCCAGCATTTT,.,TRBV27,TRBJ1-5,few
CASGSGDAYNEQFF,TGTGCTAGTGGGAGCGGGGACGCCTACAATGAGCAGTTCTTC,TRBD2,TRBV12-5,TRBJ2-1,.
CASRPGLAGREQFF,TGCGCCAGCAGACCGGGACTAGCGGGGCGTGAGCAGTTCTTC,TRBD2,TRBV4-1,TRBJ2-1,.
CSVGGGTQETQYF,TGCAGCGTTGGTGGCGGGACCCAAGAGACCCAGTACTTC,.,TRBV29-1,TRBJ2-5,.
CAWKSGAYNEQFF,TGTGCCTGGAAGTCTGGCGCCTACAATGAGCAGTTCTTC,.,TRBV30,TRBJ2-1,.
CASSQVTPSYNSPLHF,TGCGCCAGCAGCCAAGTAACACCCTCCTATAATTCACCCCTCCACTTT,.,TRBV4-1,TRBJ1-6,.
CAWSVGLFGTEAFF,TGTGCCTGGAGTGTAGGTCTGTTTGGGACTGAAGCTTTCTTT,.,TRBV30,TRBJ1-1,.
CASSFTGRLGYGYTF,TGTGCCAGCAGTTTTACCGGGAGGTTAGGCTATGGCTACACCTTC,.,TRBV27,TRBJ1-2,.
CASSQPRQSYEQYF,TGTGCCAGCAGTCAACCAAGACAGTCCTACGAGCAGTACTTC,.,TRBV28,TRBJ2-7,few
CASSSDRTGRNYGYTF,TGTGCCAGCAGTTCTGATCGGACAGGGAGGAACTATGGCTACACCTTC,TRBD1,TRBV27,TRBJ1-2,few
CASLRNTEAFF,TGTGCCAGCCTAAGGAACACTGAAGCTTTCTTT,.,TRBV25-1,TRBJ1-1,.
CASSQDPAGLSEQFF,TGTGCCAGCAGCCAAGATCCGGCAGGGCTATCTGAGCAGTTCTTC,.,TRBV4-2,TRBJ2-1,.
CASSLGQSYNEQFF,TGCGCCAGCAGCTTGGGGCAGTCCTACAATGAGCAGTTCTTC,.,TRBV5-1,TRBJ2-1,.
CATRRDSNYGYTF,TGTGCCACCAGGCGGGACAGCAACTATGGCTACACCTTC,TRBD1,TRBV15,TRBJ1-2,.
CASARALIAGGNTQYF,TGTGCCAGCGCCCGGGCATTGATAGCGGGGGGCAATACGCAGTATTTT,TRBD2,TRBV27,TRBJ2-3,.
CASGRGRQYF,TGTGCCAGCGGCCGGGGTCGGCAGTACTTC,.,TRBV28,TRBJ2-7,few